What follows describes a single T cell receptor beta chain. The antigen remains unidentified. This sample is part of a study of OX40 agonist ivuxolimab in advanced cancers. Findings and caveats of the study: On average, CD8+ T cells had more expanded clones than CD4+.

Data came from immunoSEQ multiplex PCR; TCRdb stores just in-frame clones and leaves some out. In the table there are some 70,000 clones, 86% of which are singletons. The CDR3 extends over 15 amino acids. Germline lookup yields CDR1 SGHDT and CDR2 YYEEEE. V dropped 3 bases and J dropped 4 bases, with 16 bases sitting between them. The gene calls are TRBV5-6 and TRBJ1-1; D perhaps matches TRBD1 (5 bases). This TCR came from an adult with an advanced solid tumor such as melanoma, head and neck, liver or kidney cancer. The sample was CD4+ or CD8+ T cells sorted from blood, taken in a trial of the OX40 agonist ivuxolimab. The CDR3 nucleotides are TGTGCCAGCAGCTATCCGGGACCCACGGGCACTGAAGCTTTCTTT. Its translation: CASSYPGPTGTEAFF.